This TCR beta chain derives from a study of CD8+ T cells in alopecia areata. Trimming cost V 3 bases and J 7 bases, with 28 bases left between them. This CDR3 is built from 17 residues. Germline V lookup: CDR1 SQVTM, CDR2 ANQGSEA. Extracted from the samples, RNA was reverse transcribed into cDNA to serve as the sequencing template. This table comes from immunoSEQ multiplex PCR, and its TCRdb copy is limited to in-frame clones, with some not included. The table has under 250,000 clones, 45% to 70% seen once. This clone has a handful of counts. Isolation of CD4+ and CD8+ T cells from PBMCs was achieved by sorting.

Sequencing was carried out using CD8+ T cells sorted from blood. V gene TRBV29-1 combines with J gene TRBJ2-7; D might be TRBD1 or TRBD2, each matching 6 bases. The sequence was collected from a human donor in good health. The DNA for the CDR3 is TGCAGCGTTGAGCTCCACCGGGGACAAGGGGGGCTCTGGGAGCAGTACTTC. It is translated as CSVELHRGQGGLWEQYF.